Below, one TCR beta chain is given with its context. Its cognate antigen has yet to be identified. Per-base qualities were not stored, and no clone one base away is much larger. Sample time point, as interpreted from the label and publication: blood from clinic visit 5 months post-surgery; TSC patient then seizure free. Surgery cases with the highest brain T cell transcript signatures were selected for TCR beta chain sequencing of brain tissue and, where available, blood. Prior to surgery, the patients had been treated with at least one anti-epileptic drug. The TCR-sequenced patients were children whose drug-resistant epilepsy was caused by tuberous sclerosis complex, focal cortical dysplasia, Rasmussen encephalitis or hemimegalencephaly. Bulk genomic DNA was extracted from unsorted brain tissue and whole blood with the Monarch genomic DNA purification kit. The immunoSEQ assay was used to generate TCR beta chain sequences from genomic DNA. Regarding the original processing steps: CDR3 sequences that did not begin with the conserved framework cysteine at position 104 were removed manually. To get clonality, the normalized Shannon's Diversity Index was subtracted from one, giving values from 0 (maximal diversity) to 1 (oligoclonal). Chi-squared comparison-of-proportions tests were used to check whether the frequency of the same CDR3 differed between samples, for example brain versus blood. Public clonotypes were found through immuneACCESS searches, while the VDJdb browser was used to judge similarity to known antiviral clonotypes. TCRdb took this table from immuneACCESS and kept in-frame rearrangements with V and J called. Such tables lack part of the clones; where checked against another copy, unresolved V genes explain under half of the gap, and the rest is unexplained. V and J calls and clone size are those listed in that table; D and trimming were worked out from the DNA. This sample has 340,000 or so clones in its table, and about 93% of those were observed once. 5% to 7% of the sample is in the top ten clones.

This entry comes from a study of brain T cells in children with intractable seizures (dated by TCRdb to about 2021). Looking at the study overall: As a first screen for immune gene transcripts, resected brain tissue from about 53 pediatric epilepsy surgery cases was run on a NanoString immunology panel. About 70% of the 12 selected surgery cases also had pre-surgery blood sequenced, which left four cases with brain tissue only.

Between the V and J ends, shortened by 1 base and 4 bases respectively, the junction contains 5 bases. The CDR1 and CDR2 encoded by the germline V gene are SGHTA and FQGNSA. Reading from cysteine to phenylalanine, the CDR3 counts 14 amino acids. Only CDR3 DNA remains: 42 bases, in frame from the first base. Broader findings and caveats from the paper: The patients' HCMV serostatus was not known, and viral specificity was inferred solely from CDR3 sequence similarity. Sequencing depth differed between pre- and post-surgery blood, so clones missing from the pre-surgery sample may reflect undersampling.

The chain was built from TRBV7-2 and TRBJ1-6, with the D gene call left open. This sample comprised peripheral blood, obtained roughly 5 months after surgery. This clonotype was obtained from a boy under three years old with tuberous sclerosis and intractable seizures. At the DNA level, the sequence is TGTGCCAGCAGCTTAGTAGGTTATAATTCACCCCTCCACTTT. Translated, it reads CASSLVGYNSPLHF.